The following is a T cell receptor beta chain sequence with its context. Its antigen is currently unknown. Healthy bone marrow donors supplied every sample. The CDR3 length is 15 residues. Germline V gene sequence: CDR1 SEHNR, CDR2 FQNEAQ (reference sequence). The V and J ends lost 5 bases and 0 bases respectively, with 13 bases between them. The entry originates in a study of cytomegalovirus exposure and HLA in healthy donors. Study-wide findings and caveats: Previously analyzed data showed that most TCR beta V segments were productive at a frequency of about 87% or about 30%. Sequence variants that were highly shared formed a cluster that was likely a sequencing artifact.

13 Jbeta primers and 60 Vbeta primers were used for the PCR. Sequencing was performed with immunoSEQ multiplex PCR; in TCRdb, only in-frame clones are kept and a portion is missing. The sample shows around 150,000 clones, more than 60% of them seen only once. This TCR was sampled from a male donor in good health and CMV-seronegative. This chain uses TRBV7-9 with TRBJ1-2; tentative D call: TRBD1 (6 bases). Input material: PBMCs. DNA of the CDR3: TGTGCCAGCAGCCGAGGACAGATTCCTAACTATGGCTACACCTTC. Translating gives CASSRGQIPNYGYTF. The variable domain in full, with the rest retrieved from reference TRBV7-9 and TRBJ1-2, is DTGVSQNPRHKITKRGQNVTFRCDPISEHNRLYWYRQTLGQGPEFLTYFQNEAQLEKSRLLSDRFSAERPKGSFSTLEIQRTEQGDSAMYLCASSRGQIPNYGYTFGSGTRLTVV.